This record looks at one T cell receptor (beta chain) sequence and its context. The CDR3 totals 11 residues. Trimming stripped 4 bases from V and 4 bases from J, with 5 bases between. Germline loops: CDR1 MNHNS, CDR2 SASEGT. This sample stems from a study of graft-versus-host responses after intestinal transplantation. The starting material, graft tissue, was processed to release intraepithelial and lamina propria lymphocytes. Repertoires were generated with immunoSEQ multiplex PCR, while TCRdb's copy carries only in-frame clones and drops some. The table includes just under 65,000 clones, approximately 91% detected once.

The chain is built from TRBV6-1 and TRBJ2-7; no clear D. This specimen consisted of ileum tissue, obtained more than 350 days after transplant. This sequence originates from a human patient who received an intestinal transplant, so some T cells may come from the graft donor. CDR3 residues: CASSGSYEQYF. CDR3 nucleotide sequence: TGTGCCAGCAGTGGAAGTTACGAGCAGTACTTC.